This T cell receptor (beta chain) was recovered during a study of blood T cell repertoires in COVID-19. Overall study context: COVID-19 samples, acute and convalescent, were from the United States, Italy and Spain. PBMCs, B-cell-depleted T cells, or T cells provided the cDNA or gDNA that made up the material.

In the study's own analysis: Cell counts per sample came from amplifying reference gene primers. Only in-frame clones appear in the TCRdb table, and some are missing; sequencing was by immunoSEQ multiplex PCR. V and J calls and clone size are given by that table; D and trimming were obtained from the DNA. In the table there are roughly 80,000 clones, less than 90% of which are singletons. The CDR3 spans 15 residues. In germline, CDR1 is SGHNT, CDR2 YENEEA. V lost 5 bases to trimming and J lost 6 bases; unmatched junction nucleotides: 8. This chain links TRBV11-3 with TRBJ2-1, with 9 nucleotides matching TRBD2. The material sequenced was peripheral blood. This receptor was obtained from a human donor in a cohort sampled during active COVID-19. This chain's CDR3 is CASSPILAGSNEQFF. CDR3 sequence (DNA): TGTGCCAGCAGCCCAATTCTAGCGGGATCCAATGAGCAGTTCTTC.